This T cell receptor beta chain came from a study of cytomegalovirus exposure and HLA in healthy donors. Notes on the study in general: Subsequent analysis of the 95 to 150 validation repertoires found a tendency for first-cohort TCR clusters to co-occur. Cytomegalovirus association was assigned to over 150 TCR beta chains.

This table comes from immunoSEQ multiplex PCR, and its TCRdb copy is limited to in-frame clones, with some not included. Here the sample spans hundreds of thousands of clones, about 88% being singletons. V lost 1 base, J lost 0 bases, and 7 bases lay in between. Germline-derived CDR1 and CDR2 are GTSNPN and SVGIG (reference sequence). There are 14 residues in the CDR3. For this clone: The antigen is undetermined.

It was the approximately 120-subject validation cohort, separate from the approximately 670-subject first cohort, to which the donors belonged. The clonotype originates from a man younger than 35 in good health and CMV-seropositive. V usage is TRBV30 and J usage is TRBJ1-3; D unresolved. The sequencing input was PBMCs. Here the CDR3 DNA reads TGTGCCTGGAGTGGGGCTCTCTCTGGAAACACCATATATTTT. This sequence encodes CAWSGALSGNTIYF.